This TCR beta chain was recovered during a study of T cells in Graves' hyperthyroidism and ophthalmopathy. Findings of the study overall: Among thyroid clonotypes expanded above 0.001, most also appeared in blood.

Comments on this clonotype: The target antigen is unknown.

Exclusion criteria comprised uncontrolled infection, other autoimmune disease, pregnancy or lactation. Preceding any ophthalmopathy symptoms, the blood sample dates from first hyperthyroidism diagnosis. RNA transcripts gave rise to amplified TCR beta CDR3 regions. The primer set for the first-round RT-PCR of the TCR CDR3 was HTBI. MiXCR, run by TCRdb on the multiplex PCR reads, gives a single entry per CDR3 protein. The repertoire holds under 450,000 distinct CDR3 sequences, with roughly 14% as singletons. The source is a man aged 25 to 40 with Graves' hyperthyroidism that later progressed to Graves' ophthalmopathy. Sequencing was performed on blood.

The CDR3 here is CSVGGGTGELFF. CDR3 nucleotide sequence: TGCAGCGTTGGTGGTGGGACCGGGGAGCTGTTTTTT. The chain recombines TRBV29-1 with TRBJ2-2; D gene ambiguous. The CDR3 contains 12 residues. Trimming took off 4 bases at V and 5 bases at J, with 8 bases between the two ends. CDR1 is SQVTM and CDR2 is ANQGSEA in the germline V gene.